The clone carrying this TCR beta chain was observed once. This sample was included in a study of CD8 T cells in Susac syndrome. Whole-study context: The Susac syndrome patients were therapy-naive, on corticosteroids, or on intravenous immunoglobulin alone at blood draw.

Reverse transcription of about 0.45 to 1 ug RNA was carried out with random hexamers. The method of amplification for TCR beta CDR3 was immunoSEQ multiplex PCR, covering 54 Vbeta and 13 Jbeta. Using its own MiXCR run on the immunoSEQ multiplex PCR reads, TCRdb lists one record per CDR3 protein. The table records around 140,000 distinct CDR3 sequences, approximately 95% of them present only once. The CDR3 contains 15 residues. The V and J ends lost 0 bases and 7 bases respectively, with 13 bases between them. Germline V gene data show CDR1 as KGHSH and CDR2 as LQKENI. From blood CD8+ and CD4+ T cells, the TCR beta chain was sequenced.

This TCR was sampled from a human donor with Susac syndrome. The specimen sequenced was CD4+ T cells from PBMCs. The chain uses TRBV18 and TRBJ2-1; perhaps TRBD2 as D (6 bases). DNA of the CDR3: TGTGCCAGCTCACCACCCGCCAGGGCGGGAAATGAGCAGTTCTTC. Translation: CASSPPARAGNEQFF. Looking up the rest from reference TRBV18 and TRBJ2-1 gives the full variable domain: NAGVMQNPRHLVRRRGQEARLRCSPMKGHSHVYWYRQLPEEGLKFMVYLQKENIIDESGMPKERFSAEFPKEGPSILRIQQVVRGDSAAYFCASSPPARAGNEQFFGPGTRLTVL.